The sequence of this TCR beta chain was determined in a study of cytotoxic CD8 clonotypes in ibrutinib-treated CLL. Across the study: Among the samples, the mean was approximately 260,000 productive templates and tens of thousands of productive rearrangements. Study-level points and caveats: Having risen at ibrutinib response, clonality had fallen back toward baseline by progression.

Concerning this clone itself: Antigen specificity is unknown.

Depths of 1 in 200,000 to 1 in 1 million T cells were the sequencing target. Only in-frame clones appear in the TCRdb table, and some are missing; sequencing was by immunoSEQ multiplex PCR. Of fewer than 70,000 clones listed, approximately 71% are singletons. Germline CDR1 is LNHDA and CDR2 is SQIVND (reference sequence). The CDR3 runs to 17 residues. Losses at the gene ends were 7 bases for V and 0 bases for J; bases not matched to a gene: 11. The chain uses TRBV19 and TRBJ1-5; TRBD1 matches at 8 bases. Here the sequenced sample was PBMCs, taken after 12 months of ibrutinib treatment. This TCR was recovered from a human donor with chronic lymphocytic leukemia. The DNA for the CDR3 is TGTGCCAGTACCACCGTAGGGACAGGACATAGCAATCAGCCCCAGCATTTT. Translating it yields CASTTVGTGHSNQPQHF.